Sequencing of this T cell receptor (beta chain) was carried out in a study of blood T cell repertoires in COVID-19. V dropped 3 bases and J dropped 4 bases, with 16 bases sitting between them. CDR1 is SGHNT, CDR2 YYREEE, per germline (reference sequence). The CDR3 consists of 15 residues. TCRdb's table, derived via immunoSEQ multiplex PCR, lists solely in-frame clones and lacks some. Of 150,000 to 200,000 clones in the sample, about 83% were seen once. The TCR was taken from a human donor in a cohort sampled during active COVID-19. The specimen sequenced was peripheral blood. The chain has TRBV5-4 and TRBJ1-1; D might be TRBD1 (6 bases). The CDR3 DNA is TGTGCCAGCAGCTCCCCCCTCCGGGACACCACTGAAGCTTTCTTT. It is translated as CASSSPLRDTTEAFF. Looking up the rest from reference TRBV5-4 and TRBJ1-1 gives the full variable domain: ETGVTQSPTHLIKTRGQQVTLRCSSQSGHNTVSWYQQALGQGPQFIFQYYREEENGRGNFPPRFSGLQFPNYSSELNVNALELDDSALYLCASSSPLRDTTEAFFGQGTRLTVV.